The 22 T cell receptor beta chains below were found in one sample sequenced in a study of cytomegalovirus exposure and HLA in healthy donors. PCR employed 60 Vbeta and 13 Jbeta primers. TCRdb keeps only in-frame clones here, not all; method: immunoSEQ multiplex PCR. The table includes about 180,000 clones, 77% detected once. The sample taken for sequencing was PBMCs. Every receptor here comes from a woman aged 55 to 70 in good health and CMV-seropositive.

The gene calls are TRBV7-8 and TRBJ1-2, with a weak D call TRBD1 (5 bases). Germline V gene data show CDR1 as SGHVS and CDR2 as FQNEAQ. V lost 2 bases and J 0 bases, leaving 10 bases between the germline ends. The CDR3 is 15 amino acids. The CDR3 nucleotides read TGTGCCAGCAGCTTAAACGTACAGGCTAACTATGGCTACACCTTC. The encoded protein is CASSLNVQANYGYTF.

The rearrangement uses TRBV2 and TRBJ2-3; weak D call: TRBD1 (6 bases). Trimming pared 9 bases from V and 5 bases from J, leaving 21 bases between. This CDR3 comprises 15 residues. Per the germline V gene, CDR1 is SNHLY and CDR2 is FYNNEI. The CDR3 loop is CASDLQGTGQDTQYF. In DNA form, the CDR3 reads TGTGCCAGTGACCTACAGGGAACGGGGCAAGATACGCAGTATTTT. The complete variable domain, with remaining parts taken from reference TRBV2 and TRBJ2-3, reads EPEVTQTPSHQVTQMGQEVILRCVPISNHLYFYWYRQILGQKVEFLVSFYNNEISEKSEIFDDQFSVERPDGSNFTLKIRSTKLEDSAMYFCASDLQGTGQDTQYFGPGTRLTVL.

The DNA for the CDR3 is TGTGCCAGCATTGGTAGCGGGAAGGGGAATGAGCAGTTCTTC. Amino acid sequence: CASIGSGKGNEQFF. The chain links TRBV7-9 to TRBJ2-1, with 8 bases aligning to TRBD2. V lost 7 bases and J lost 7; bases outside the gene matches: 9. This CDR3 is 14 amino acids long. The germline CDR1 and CDR2 sequences are SEHNR and FQNEAQ (reference sequence).

V gene TRBV7-9 combines with J gene TRBJ2-5; D is perhaps TRBD2 (5 bases). Trimming shortened V by 1 base and J by 5 bases, and 8 bases separated the two germline ends. Germline CDR1 is SEHNR and CDR2 is FQNEAQ (reference sequence). This CDR3 comprises 13 residues. CDR3 nucleotide sequence: TGTGCCAGCAGCTTAGGGCGGGCCGAGACCCAGTACTTC. It yields the protein CASSLGRAETQYF. Variable domain in full (rest from reference TRBV7-9 and TRBJ2-5): DTGVSQNPRHKITKRGQNVTFRCDPISEHNRLYWYRQTLGQGPEFLTYFQNEAQLEKSRLLSDRFSAERPKGSFSTLEIQRTEQGDSAMYLCASSLGRAETQYFGPGTRLLVL.

The chain is built from TRBV5-1 and TRBJ1-4, with a possible D match to TRBD1 (6 bases). Trimming removed 2 bases at V and 8 bases at J, with 13 bases between. CDR3 length: 14 amino acids. Per the germline V gene, CDR1 is SGHRS and CDR2 is YFSETQ. CDR3 loop: CASSFSRGREKLFF. Written as DNA, the CDR3 is TGCGCCAGCAGCTTTTCCAGGGGAAGGGAAAAACTGTTTTTT.

This chain uses TRBV6-6 with TRBJ2-7; 9 nucleotides line up with TRBD2. Trimming cost V 10 bases and J 3 bases; bases outside gene matches: 10. Germline V gives CDR1 MNHNY, CDR2 SVGAGI (reference sequence). This CDR3 has 14 residues. The CDR3 here is CATRPSGAIYEQYF. CDR3 DNA sequence: TGTGCCACCCGTCCTAGCGGGGCCATCTACGAGCAGTACTTC.

CDR3 sequence: CASSSVLRAHGNQPQHF. In nucleotides, the CDR3 is TGTGCCAGCAGTTCGGTTTTGAGGGCGCATGGCAATCAGCCCCAGCATTTT. V gene TRBV28 combines with J gene TRBJ1-5; D is unresolved. Trimming removed 4 bases from V and 2 bases from J, with 18 bases in between. The length of the CDR3 is 17 residues. CDR1 MDHEN and CDR2 SYDVKM come from the germline V gene.

This clone was found once. The chain links TRBV19 to TRBJ2-7, with 9 bases that match TRBD1. The CDR3 is 14 amino acids. The V segment lost 5 bases and the J segment 4 bases; nucleotides outside the gene matches: 6. Germline CDR1 reads LNHDA; CDR2 reads SQIVND (reference sequence). The CDR3 coding sequence is TGTGCCAGTAGTCCGCGGACAGGGGAATACGAGCAGTACTTC. Translation gives CASSPRTGEYEQYF.

This chain connects TRBV7-2 to TRBJ2-7; TRBD2 matches 14 bases. Germline CDR1 and CDR2: SGHTA and FQGNSA. The CDR3 extends over 16 amino acids. J lost 5 bases, V lost 5 bases, and 8 bases had no gene match. This CDR3 reads CASSQGTSGSLNEQYF. The CDR3 DNA follows: TGTGCCAGCAGCCAAGGGACTAGCGGGAGTTTAAACGAGCAGTACTTC.

The chain links TRBV19 to TRBJ2-7; D gene unclear. With 6 bases removed from V and 3 bases from J, the gap between germline ends came to 12 bases. The CDR3 is made up of 13 amino acids. Germline CDR1 LNHDA, CDR2 SQIVND (reference sequence). The CDR3: CASSQVRGYEQYF. CDR3 sequence (DNA): TGTGCCAGTAGCCAAGTACGAGGCTACGAGCAGTACTTC.

The chain combines TRBV7-2 with TRBJ1-4; no firm D call. Germline V gives CDR1 SGHTA, CDR2 FQGNSA. This CDR3 contains 14 residues. The ends were cut back, 7 bases at V and 6 bases at J, with 15 bases in the middle. CDR3 region: CASNPGLGHEKLFF. The CDR3, as DNA: TGTGCCAGCAACCCGGGGTTAGGGCATGAAAAACTGTTTTTT.

The rearrangement links TRBV30 to TRBJ1-6; tentatively, D is TRBD1 (5 bases). CDR1 is GTSNPN and CDR2 is SVGIG in the germline V gene (reference sequence). V was trimmed by 2 bases and J by 10 bases, leaving 15 bases between them. This CDR3 comprises 14 residues. The CDR3 nucleotides are TGTGCCTGGAGTCCCCAGGGTGGGTGGTCACCCCTCCACTTT. As protein: CAWSPQGGWSPLHF.

V usage is TRBV6-4 and J usage is TRBJ2-1; the D is unclear. Per germline, CDR1 MRHNA and CDR2 SNTAGT. The CDR3 loop spans 15 amino acids. Trimming shortened V by 0 bases and J by 1 base, and 7 bases separated the two germline ends. CDR3 in amino acids: CASSDSGHSYNEQFF. CDR3 bases: TGTGCCAGCAGTGACTCGGGCCATTCCTACAATGAGCAGTTCTTC.

This clone occurred once. J is TRBJ2-7 and V is TRBV4-2, with 11 positions matching TRBD2. The V gene's germline CDR1 is LGHNA and CDR2 YNFKEQ. CDR3 length: 15 amino acids. V shed 1 base, J shed 6 bases, and the junction held 5 bases outside the gene matches. DNA of the CDR3: TGTGCCAGCAGCCAAGGACTAGCGGGATCTACCGAGCAGTACTTC. Encoded protein: CASSQGLAGSTEQYF.

The CDR3 reads CASSQDVSGAYEQYF. DNA for the CDR3: TGTGCCAGCAGCCAAGATGTTAGCGGGGCCTACGAGCAGTACTTC. V usage is TRBV4-2 and J usage is TRBJ2-7; 8 bases fit TRBD2. Trimming removed 0 bases from V and 2 bases from J; junction bases left unmatched: 3. CDR3 length: 15 residues. Germline assignment: CDR1 LGHNA and CDR2 YNFKEQ.

The chain links TRBV11-2 to TRBJ2-5; possible D gene TRBD1, 5 bases. There are 15 residues in the CDR3. The V gene lost 0 bases and the J gene lost 4 bases, with 12 bases spanning the gap. Germline V gene lookup returns CDR1 SGHAT and CDR2 FQNNGV. The CDR3 region is CASSLDRGKRETQYF. The CDR3 DNA is TGTGCCAGCAGCTTAGATAGGGGCAAGAGAGAGACCCAGTACTTC.

The CDR3 nucleotides are TGTGCCAGCAGTTACTCCCCGGGACACAATCAGCCCCAGCATTTT. Protein: CASSYSPGHNQPQHF. The rearrangement links TRBV6-5 to TRBJ1-5; tentatively, D is TRBD1 (6 bases). The germline V gene encodes CDR1 MNHEY and CDR2 SVGAGI. CDR3 size: 15 residues. Trimming cost V 0 bases and J 3 bases, with 9 bases left between them.

The chain couples TRBV5-1 to TRBJ2-2; possibly TRBD2 for D (6 bases). This CDR3 contains 15 residues. The V and J ends lost 0 bases and 1 base respectively, with 7 bases between them. The V gene's germline CDR1 is SGHRS and CDR2 YFSETQ. CDR3 region: CASSLVAVNTGELFF. CDR3 DNA sequence: TGCGCCAGCAGCTTGGTAGCGGTGAACACCGGGGAGCTGTTTTTT.

The J gene is TRBJ2-2, the V gene TRBV19; 7 bases fit TRBD2. CDR3 length equals 15 residues. The ends lost 5 bases at V and 5 bases at J; junction bases unmatched: 8. The germline CDR1 and CDR2 sequences are LNHDA and SQIVND (reference sequence). CDR3 sequence (DNA): TGTGCCAGTAGTTTAACTAGCGTTGGGACCGGGGAGCTGTTTTTT. It encodes CASSLTSVGTGELFF. The full variable domain, completed using reference TRBV19 and TRBJ2-2, is DGGITQSPKYLFRKEGQNVTLSCEQNLNHDAMYWYRQDPGQGLRLIYYSQIVNDFQKGDIAEGYSVSREKKESFPLTVTSAQKNPTAFYLCASSLTSVGTGELFFGEGSRLTVL.

The V gene is TRBV7-3, the J gene TRBJ2-2, with D tentatively TRBD2 (5 bases). Germline CDR1 SGHTA, CDR2 FQGTGA. The CDR3 spans 14 residues. The V end lost 5 bases, the J end lost 6 bases, and 13 bases lay between the germline ends. The CDR3 DNA reads TGTGCCAGCAGCCATACTAGTGGTGCCGGGGAGCTGTTTTTT. It encodes CASSHTSGAGELFF.

V is TRBV6-1 and J is TRBJ1-3; 10 nucleotides line up with TRBD1. The germline V gene encodes CDR1 MNHNS and CDR2 SASEGT. The CDR3 runs 18 residues. The ends lost 4 bases at V and 4 bases at J; junction bases unmatched: 13. CDR3 loop: CASSVRDRGQRGGNTIYF. In nucleotides, the CDR3 is TGTGCCAGCAGTGTCAGGGACAGGGGACAACGGGGAGGAAACACCATATATTTT.

This clone was seen a handful of times. J is TRBJ1-4 and V is TRBV5-1; TRBD1 might be the D (5 bases). CDR1 is SGHRS, CDR2 YFSETQ, per germline. V lost 0 bases, J lost 7 bases, and 28 bases lay in between. The CDR3 is made up of 20 amino acids. The CDR3 DNA sequence: TGCGCCAGCAGCTTGGAGGTCATGGGCCCAGGGATGGGTTCGGGTGAAAAACTGTTTTTT. Translating it yields CASSLEVMGPGMGSGEKLFF.